This TCR beta chain originates from a study of CD8+CD57+ T cells in acquired aplastic anemia. Looking at the study overall: Sorted cells (CD4+ and CD8+) yielded DNA amounts that averaged approximately 3 ug.

Trimming took off 7 bases at V and 4 bases at J, with 13 bases between the two ends. This CDR3 spans 13 amino acids. Germline CDR1 LNHDA, CDR2 SQIVND (reference sequence). Genomic DNA acted as the template from which TCR beta VDJ combination and CDR3 sequence profiling were carried out. TCRdb re-called the reads through MiXCR, storing one row per CDR3 protein. Of about 110,000 distinct CDR3 sequences in the sample, around 49% are singletons; the top ten hold under 35%. Sequenced sample: sorted CD4+, CD8+, or CD8+CD57+ T cells (not recorded which) from PBMCs. This TCR derives from a human donor in good health, serving as a control. V gene TRBV19 combines with J gene TRBJ2-5, with D perhaps given as TRBD1 or TRBD2 (5 bases each). Here the CDR3 reads CASTSGTRETQYF. CDR3 sequence (DNA): TGTGCCAGTACTTCAGGGACGCGAGAGACCCAGTACTTC.